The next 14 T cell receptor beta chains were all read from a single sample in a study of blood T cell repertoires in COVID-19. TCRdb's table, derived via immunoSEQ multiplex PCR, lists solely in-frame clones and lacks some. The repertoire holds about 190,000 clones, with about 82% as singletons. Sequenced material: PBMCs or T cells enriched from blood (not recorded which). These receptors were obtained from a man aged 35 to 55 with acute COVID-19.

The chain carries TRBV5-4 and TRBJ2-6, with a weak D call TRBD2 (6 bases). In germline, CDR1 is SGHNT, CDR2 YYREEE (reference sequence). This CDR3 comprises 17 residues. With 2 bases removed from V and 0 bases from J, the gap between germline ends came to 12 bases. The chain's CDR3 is CASSFGGRSSGANVLTF. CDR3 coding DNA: TGTGCCAGCAGCTTCGGAGGGAGATCCTCTGGGGCCAACGTCCTGACTTTC.

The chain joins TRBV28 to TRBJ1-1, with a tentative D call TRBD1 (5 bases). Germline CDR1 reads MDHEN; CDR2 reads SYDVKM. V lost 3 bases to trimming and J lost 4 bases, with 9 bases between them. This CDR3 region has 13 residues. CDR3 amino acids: CASSFSQGTEAFF. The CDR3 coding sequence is TGTGCCAGCAGTTTTTCGCAGGGCACTGAAGCTTTCTTT.

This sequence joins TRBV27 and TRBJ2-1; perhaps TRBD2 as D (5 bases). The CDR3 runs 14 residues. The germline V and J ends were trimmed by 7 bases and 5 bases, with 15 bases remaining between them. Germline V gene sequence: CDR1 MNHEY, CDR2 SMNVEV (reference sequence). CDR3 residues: CASIHSVGDNEQFF. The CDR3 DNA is TGTGCCAGCATCCATAGCGTTGGGGACAATGAGCAGTTCTTC.

CDR3 loop: CASSLLQGSEKLFF. DNA of the CDR3: TGTGCCAGCAGCTTGTTACAGGGAAGCGAAAAACTGTTTTTT. V gene TRBV5-4 combines with J gene TRBJ1-4; a weak D match, TRBD1 (6 bases). Trimming cost V 1 base and J 8 bases, with 12 bases left between them. The germline V gene encodes CDR1 SGHNT and CDR2 YYREEE (reference sequence). The CDR3 contains 14 residues.

The chain's CDR3 is CASSQSGTFSAYEQYF. In DNA form, the CDR3 reads TGCGCCAGCAGCCAAAGCGGGACATTTTCCGCCTACGAGCAGTACTTC. V and J are TRBV4-1 and TRBJ2-7, with D possibly matching TRBD2 (7 bases). V lost 2 bases and J lost 2, with 16 bases in between. The CDR3 totals 16 residues. The germline gives CDR1 MGHRA, CDR2 YSYEKL.

CDR3 sequence: CASSVQGLATYEQYF. Written as DNA, the CDR3 is TGTGCCAGCAGCGTGCAGGGACTAGCCACCTACGAGCAGTACTTC. This rearrangement joins TRBV5-4 to TRBJ2-7, with TRBD2 identical over 9 bases. In germline, CDR1 is SGHNT, CDR2 YYREEE (reference sequence). This CDR3 is 15 amino acids long. V dropped 4 bases and J dropped 2; count of bases not matched to a gene: 7.

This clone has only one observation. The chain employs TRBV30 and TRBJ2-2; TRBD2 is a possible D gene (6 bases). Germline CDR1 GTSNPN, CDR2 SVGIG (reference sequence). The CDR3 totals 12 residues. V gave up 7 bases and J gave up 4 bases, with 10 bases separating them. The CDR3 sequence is CALGLFTGELFF. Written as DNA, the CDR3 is TGTGCCTTGGGACTGTTCACCGGGGAGCTGTTTTTT.

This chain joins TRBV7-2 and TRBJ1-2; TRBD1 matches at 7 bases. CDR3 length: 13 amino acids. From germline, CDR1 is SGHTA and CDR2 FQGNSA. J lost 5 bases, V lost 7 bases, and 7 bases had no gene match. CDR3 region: CASNPGDRYGYTF. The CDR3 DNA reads TGTGCCAGCAACCCTGGGGACAGATATGGCTACACCTTC.

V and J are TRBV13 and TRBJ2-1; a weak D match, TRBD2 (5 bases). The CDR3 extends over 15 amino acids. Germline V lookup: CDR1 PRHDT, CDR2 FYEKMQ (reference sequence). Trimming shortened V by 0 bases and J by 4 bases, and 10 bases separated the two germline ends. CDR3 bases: TGTGCCAGCAGCTTAGGAGGGAGTGCGTACAATGAGCAGTTCTTC. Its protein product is CASSLGGSAYNEQFF.

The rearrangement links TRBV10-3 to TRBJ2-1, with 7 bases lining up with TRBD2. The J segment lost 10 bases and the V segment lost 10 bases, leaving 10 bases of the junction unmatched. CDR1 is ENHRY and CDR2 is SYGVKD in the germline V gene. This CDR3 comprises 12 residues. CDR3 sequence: CATRGWEGEQFF. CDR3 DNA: TGTGCCACCCGGGGGTGGGAGGGGGAGCAGTTCTTC.

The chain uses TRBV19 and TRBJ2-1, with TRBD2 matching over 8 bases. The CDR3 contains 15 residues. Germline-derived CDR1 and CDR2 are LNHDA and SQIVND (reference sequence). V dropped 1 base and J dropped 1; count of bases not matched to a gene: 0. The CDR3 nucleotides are TGTGCCAGTAGTATAGCGGGAGGGTCCTACAATGAGCAGTTCTTC. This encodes CASSIAGGSYNEQFF.

The CDR3 loop reads CAWTTSPSVTEAFF. In DNA form, the CDR3 reads TGTGCCTGGACGACATCCCCAAGTGTCACTGAAGCTTTCTTT. The V and J genes are TRBV30 and TRBJ1-1; D is unclear. Germline V lookup: CDR1 GTSNPN, CDR2 SVGIG (reference sequence). CDR3 length: 14 amino acids. Trimming took off 4 bases at V and 4 bases at J, with 16 bases between the two ends.

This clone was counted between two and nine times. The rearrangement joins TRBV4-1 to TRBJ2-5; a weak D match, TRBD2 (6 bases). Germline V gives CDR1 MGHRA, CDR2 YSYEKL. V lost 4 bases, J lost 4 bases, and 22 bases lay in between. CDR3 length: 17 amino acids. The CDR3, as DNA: TGCGCCAGCAGCCGGACCTCGGAGGGTGGGCATCGAGAGACCCAGTACTTC. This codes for CASSRTSEGGHRETQYF.

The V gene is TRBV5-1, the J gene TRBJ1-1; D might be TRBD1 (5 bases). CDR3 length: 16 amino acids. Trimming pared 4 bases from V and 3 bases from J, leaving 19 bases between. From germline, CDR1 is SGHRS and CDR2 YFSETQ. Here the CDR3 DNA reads TGCGCCAGCAGCCCCGGGAGAGGGGCGGGGTACACTGAAGCTTTCTTT. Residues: CASSPGRGAGYTEAFF.